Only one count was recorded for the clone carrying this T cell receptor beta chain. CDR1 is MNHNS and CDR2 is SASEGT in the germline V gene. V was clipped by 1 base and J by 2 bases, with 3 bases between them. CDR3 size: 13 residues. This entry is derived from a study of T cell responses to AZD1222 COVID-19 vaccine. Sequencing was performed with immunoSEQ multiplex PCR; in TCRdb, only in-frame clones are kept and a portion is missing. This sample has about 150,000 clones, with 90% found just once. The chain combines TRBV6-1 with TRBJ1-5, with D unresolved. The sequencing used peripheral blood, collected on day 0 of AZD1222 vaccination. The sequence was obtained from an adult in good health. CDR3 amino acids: CASSEVGNQPQHF. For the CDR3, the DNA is TGTGCCAGCAGTGAAGTTGGCAATCAGCCCCAGCATTTT.